The sequence of this T cell receptor (beta chain) was determined in a study of T cell clones after liver transplantation. Repertoires were generated with immunoSEQ multiplex PCR, while TCRdb's copy carries only in-frame clones and drops some. The sample contains more than 95,000 clones, around 86% of which appear only once. Per germline, CDR1 SNHLY and CDR2 FYNNEI. The CDR3 extends over 17 amino acids. After removal of 4 bases from V and 7 bases from J, the junction contained 15 bases not matched to a gene. The TCR comes from a human donor who received a liver transplant. Specimen: CD4+ T cells from blood, collected before liver transplant. V and J are TRBV2 and TRBJ2-2, with 7 positions matching TRBD1. The DNA of the CDR3 is TGTGCCAGCAGTGGGTTTATGAGGGGGCGCGTTCACGGGGAGCTGTTTTTT. The encoded protein is CASSGFMRGRVHGELFF.